A single sample is the source of the 25 T cell receptor beta chains below, sequenced in a study of T cells in localized non-small cell lung cancer. Libraries were prepared by immunoSEQ multiplex PCR; TCRdb keeps only in-frame clonotypes and omits some of them. Here the sample spans 30,000 to 35,000 clones, 80% to 95% being singletons. The specimen comprised peripheral blood mononuclear cells, sampled before any cancer treatment. These receptors all stem from a female donor older than 55 with stage II lung adenocarcinoma.

Sample share makes this clone medium-sized. The rearrangement joins TRBV7-2 to TRBJ1-6, with D hard to call. This CDR3 is built from 15 residues. The V end lost 1 base, the J end lost 7 bases, and 11 bases lay between the germline ends. CDR1 and CDR2 from the germline V gene are SGHTA and FQGNSA. CDR3: CASSLEMGWNSPLHF. In DNA form, the CDR3 reads TGTGCCAGCAGCTTAGAGATGGGATGGAATTCACCCCTCCACTTT.

The chain joins TRBV2 to TRBJ2-1; D gene unclear. The CDR3 is 10 amino acids. Germline V lookup: CDR1 SNHLY, CDR2 FYNNEI. Trimming removed 7 bases at V and 10 bases at J, with 8 bases between. CDR3 in DNA: TGTGCCAGCAAAGATCTCGAGCAGTTCTTC. This encodes CASKDLEQFF.

The chain combines TRBV5-4 with TRBJ1-2; D possibly corresponds to TRBD1 (5 bases). The CDR3 has 14 amino acids. Germline values: CDR1 SGHNT, CDR2 YYREEE (reference sequence). Deletions cut 0 bases from V and 4 bases from J, with 10 bases between. The chain's CDR3 is CASSLGGQGYGYTF. The CDR3 coding sequence is TGTGCCAGCAGCTTGGGTGGGCAGGGCTATGGCTACACCTTC.

This chain joins TRBV11-3 and TRBJ1-5; 9 bases match TRBD1. This CDR3 region has 14 residues. The germline CDR1 and CDR2 sequences are SGHNT and YENEEA. V lost 5 bases, J lost 5 bases, and 4 bases stayed unmatched. Written as DNA, the CDR3 is TGTGCCAGCAGCCCGGACAGGGGCGATCAGCCCCAGCATTTT. It yields the protein CASSPDRGDQPQHF.

The chain is built from TRBV18 and TRBJ1-1; no clear D gene. The CDR3 has 14 residues. Trimming stripped 3 bases from V and 3 bases from J, with 11 bases between. Germline lookup yields CDR1 KGHSH and CDR2 LQKENI. DNA for the CDR3: TGTGCCAGCTCACCCCCTGGGAGGGACACTGAAGCTTTCTTT. Amino acids: CASSPPGRDTEAFF.

This chain joins TRBV2 and TRBJ1-3, with D possibly matching TRBD1 (5 bases). Per germline, CDR1 SNHLY and CDR2 FYNNEI. The CDR3 has 14 amino acids. V was clipped by 4 bases and J by 0 bases, with 7 bases between them. CDR3 nucleotides: TGTGCCAGCAGTGGGGGCACCTCTGGAAACACCATATATTTT. Protein product: CASSGGTSGNTIYF.

This chain joins TRBV25-1 and TRBJ2-7; D is unclear. Germline V lookup: CDR1 MGHDK, CDR2 SYGVNS. V lost 6 bases, J lost 0 bases, and 18 bases lay in between. This CDR3 is 16 amino acids long. The CDR3 sequence: CASSYSVGYSSYEQYF. CDR3 in DNA: TGTGCCAGCAGCTACAGCGTGGGATATAGCTCCTACGAGCAGTACTTC.

The chain couples TRBV6-6 to TRBJ2-7; 7 bases are shared with TRBD2. This CDR3 is 13 amino acids long. Unmatched junction bases numbered 9, after V lost 7 bases and J lost 6 bases. The germline gives CDR1 MNHNY, CDR2 SVGAGI (reference sequence). The CDR3 here is CASTGDRGGEQYF. For the CDR3, the DNA is TGTGCCAGCACCGGGGACCGCGGGGGCGAGCAGTACTTC.

The chain links TRBV4-1 to TRBJ2-1, with D maybe TRBD1 (5 bases). V lost 0 bases and J 0 bases, leaving 12 bases between the germline ends. Germline-derived CDR1 and CDR2 are MGHRA and YSYEKL. The CDR3 totals 17 residues. CDR3 nucleotide sequence: TGCGCCAGCAGCCAAGATGGGGCCCGGATCTCCTACAATGAGCAGTTCTTC. Encoded protein: CASSQDGARISYNEQFF.

J is TRBJ2-7 and V is TRBV15; D tentatively fits TRBD1 or TRBD2 (5 bases each). The CDR3 sequence is 15 residues long. Germline V gene sequence: CDR1 LNHNV, CDR2 YYDKDF (reference sequence). V was pared by 6 bases and J by 7 bases, with 22 bases between. CDR3 sequence reads: CATRVRGSWFGEQYF. As DNA, the CDR3 is TGTGCCACCAGGGTGAGGGGATCCTGGTTCGGAGAGCAGTACTTC.

This clone has a single count. V is TRBV6-5 and J is TRBJ1-1; no definite D call. The CDR3 loop spans 13 amino acids. CDR1 MNHEY and CDR2 SVGAGI come from the germline V gene. V lost 0 bases and J lost 5, with 7 bases in between. DNA of the CDR3: TGTGCCAGCAGTTACTCCGGGATTACTGAAGCTTTCTTT. Its translation is CASSYSGITEAFF.

V usage is TRBV7-9 and J usage is TRBJ1-1, with 7 bases identical to TRBD1. The ends lost 8 bases at V and 2 bases at J; junction bases unmatched: 8. Germline CDR1 reads SEHNR; CDR2 reads FQNEAQ (reference sequence). This CDR3 has 14 residues. The CDR3 region has the DNA TGTGCCAGCGGCCGAGACAGGGATAACACTGAAGCTTTCTTT. Its translation: CASGRDRDNTEAFF.

The gene calls are TRBV19 and TRBJ1-2, with TRBD1 identical over 7 bases. Per germline, CDR1 LNHDA and CDR2 SQIVND (reference sequence). The trim removed 10 bases at V and 2 bases at J, leaving 4 bases unmatched. This CDR3 is 12 amino acids long. The CDR3 nucleotides are TGTGCCACTACAGGGGCGAACTATGGCTACACCTTC. Amino acids: CATTGANYGYTF. Drawing the rest from reference TRBV19 and TRBJ1-2, the complete variable domain is DGGITQSPKYLFRKEGQNVTLSCEQNLNHDAMYWYRQDPGQGLRLIYYSQIVNDFQKGDIAEGYSVSREKKESFPLTVTSAQKNPTAFYLCATTGANYGYTFGSGTRLTVV.

This chain joins TRBV19 and TRBJ2-5, with 11 bases fitting TRBD2. V shed 5 bases, J shed 3 bases, and the junction held 8 bases outside the gene matches. The CDR3 contains 16 residues. Germline V CDR1 and CDR2: LNHDA, SQIVND (reference sequence). CDR3 sequence (DNA): TGTGCCAGTAGTTTAACCGGGACTAGCGGCGAAGAGACCCAGTACTTC. This encodes CASSLTGTSGEETQYF.

The J gene is TRBJ2-5, the V gene TRBV7-3; 13 positions match TRBD2. V was clipped by 4 bases and J by 5 bases; unmatched bases: 13. Germline-derived CDR1 and CDR2 are SGHTA and FQGTGA. The CDR3 extends over 18 amino acids. CDR3 in amino acids: CASSSPPGTSGISETQYF. CDR3 in DNA: TGTGCCAGCAGCTCGCCACCTGGGACTAGCGGGATCTCGGAGACCCAGTACTTC.

The CDR3: CASSAEQGRLKGYGYTF. DNA of the CDR3: TGTGCCAGCAGTGCGGAGCAGGGGAGGCTAAAAGGGTATGGCTACACCTTC. The V and J genes are TRBV2 and TRBJ1-2; possibly TRBD1 for D (6 bases). V was shortened by 4 bases and J by 5 bases, with 23 bases between the two germline ends. The length of the CDR3 is 17 residues. Germline V lookup: CDR1 SNHLY, CDR2 FYNNEI.

This clone was seen a handful of times. The chain has TRBV19 and TRBJ2-7, with D perhaps given as TRBD1 or TRBD2 (6 bases each). V lost 3 bases and J lost 5, with 11 bases in between. Germline assignment: CDR1 LNHDA and CDR2 SQIVND (reference sequence). The CDR3 has 13 residues. In nucleotides, the CDR3 is TGTGCCAGTAGTATCGGAAGGGGGGACGAGCAGTACTTC. As protein: CASSIGRGDEQYF.

The table lists this clone with a count of one. The V gene is TRBV5-8, the J gene TRBJ2-2; TRBD1 matches 7 bases. CDR3 length equals 15 residues. Looked up from germline, CDR1 is SGHTS and CDR2 is YDEGEE. V trimming: 0 bases; J trimming: 5 bases; junction bases outside the gene matches: 4. The CDR3 bases are TGTGCCAGCAGCTTGGGACAGGGTTGGACCGGGGAGCTGTTTTTT. It codes for CASSLGQGWTGELFF.

This clone has only one observation. The chain employs TRBV2 and TRBJ2-7; 10 bases align to TRBD1. The CDR3 has 13 amino acids. V lost 6 bases, J lost 4 bases, and 3 bases stayed unmatched. Per the germline V gene, CDR1 is SNHLY and CDR2 is FYNNEI. CDR3 protein: CASREDRGYEQYF. CDR3 DNA: TGTGCCAGCAGAGAGGACAGGGGGTACGAGCAGTACTTC.

The V gene is TRBV5-4, the J gene TRBJ2-2; D gene ambiguous. Between the trimmed V and J ends, which lost 5 bases and 4 bases, there was a span of 12 bases. The V gene's germline CDR1 is SGHNT and CDR2 YYREEE (reference sequence). The CDR3 has 14 residues. CDR3 residues: CASRRADFTGELFF. As DNA, the CDR3 is TGTGCCAGCAGGCGTGCTGACTTCACCGGGGAGCTGTTTTTT.

This chain joins TRBV27 and TRBJ2-4; perhaps TRBD2 as D (5 bases). The CDR3 contains 16 residues. Trimming cost V 6 bases and J 0 bases, with 15 bases left between them. Germline V gives CDR1 MNHEY, CDR2 SMNVEV (reference sequence). The CDR3 protein is CASSSLGDLAKNIQYF. The DNA of the CDR3 is TGTGCCAGCAGCTCCCTCGGGGATTTAGCCAAAAACATTCAGTACTTC.

This chain connects TRBV29-1 to TRBJ2-7; maybe TRBD1 (6 bases). V shed 8 bases and J shed 5 bases, with 19 bases lying between them. The CDR3 extends over 13 amino acids. Germline V gene lookup returns CDR1 SQVTM and CDR2 ANQGSEA. CDR3 in DNA: TGCAGCCATCCGGGGCAGGGGATCGACGAGCAGTACTTC. It yields the protein CSHPGQGIDEQYF.

This sequence joins TRBV7-2 and TRBJ2-1; a possible D gene is TRBD1 (6 bases). Germline lookup yields CDR1 SGHTA and CDR2 FQGNSA. The CDR3 is 14 residues long. V was shortened by 6 bases and J by 7 bases, with 16 bases between the two germline ends. For the CDR3, the DNA is TGTGCCAGCAGTACACTTAACACAGGGAATGAGCAGTTCTTC. Protein: CASSTLNTGNEQFF. Full variable domain (remainder filled in from reference TRBV7-2 and TRBJ2-1): GAGVSQSPSNKVTEKGKDVELRCDPISGHTALYWYRQSLGQGLEFLIYFQGNSAPDKSGLPSDRFSAERTGGSVSTLTIQRTQQEDSAVYLCASSTLNTGNEQFFGPGTRLTVL.

The rearrangement uses TRBV7-2 and TRBJ2-7; a weak D match, TRBD1 (5 bases). Trimming pared 5 bases from V and 8 bases from J, leaving 10 bases between. The CDR3 contains 11 residues. In germline, CDR1 is SGHTA, CDR2 FQGNSA. The DNA for the CDR3 is TGTGCCAGCAGCCCTAGACAGAAGCAGTACTTC. Residues: CASSPRQKQYF.

The chain couples TRBV10-3 to TRBJ2-1; D is unresolved. This CDR3 contains 12 residues. CDR1 and CDR2 (germline): ENHRY, SYGVKD. Between the trimmed V and J ends, which lost 7 bases and 6 bases, there was a span of 10 bases. The DNA of the CDR3 is TGTGCCATCACTGATGTCCCCAATGAGCAGTTCTTC. Protein sequence: CAITDVPNEQFF.